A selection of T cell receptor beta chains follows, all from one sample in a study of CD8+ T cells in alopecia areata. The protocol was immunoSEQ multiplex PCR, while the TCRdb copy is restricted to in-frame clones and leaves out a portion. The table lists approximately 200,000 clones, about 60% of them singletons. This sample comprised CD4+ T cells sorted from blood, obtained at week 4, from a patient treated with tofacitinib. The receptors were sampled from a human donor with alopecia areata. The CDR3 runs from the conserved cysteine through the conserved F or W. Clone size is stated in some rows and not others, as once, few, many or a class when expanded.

CDR3 protein: CAWIGGPGTEAFF
clone size: .
J gene: TRBJ1-1
V gene: TRBV30

CDR3 protein: CASSQGQLYNEQFF
clone size: .
J gene: TRBJ2-1
V gene: TRBV4-2

CDR3 protein: CSVRRSTNEQYF
clone size: .
J gene: TRBJ2-7
V gene: TRBV29-1

CDR3 protein: CSASSEETQYF
clone size: .
J gene: TRBJ2-5
V gene: TRBV20-1

CDR3 protein: CAWTANEKLFF
clone size: .
J gene: TRBJ1-4
V gene: TRBV30

CDR3 protein: CASRLAPPETQYF
clone size: .
J gene: TRBJ2-5
V gene: TRBV5-1

CDR3 protein: CASSQIQGEQFF
clone size: few
J gene: TRBJ2-1
V gene: TRBV4-2

CDR3 protein: CASISGAYEQYF
clone size: .
J gene: TRBJ2-7
V gene: TRBV2

CDR3 protein: CAWDRGQRTDTQYF
clone size: few
J gene: TRBJ2-3
V gene: TRBV30

CDR3 protein: CAWSVGGDEQFF
clone size: .
J gene: TRBJ2-1
V gene: TRBV30

CDR3 protein: CSVEDYGTGRGGYTF
clone size: few
J gene: TRBJ1-2
V gene: TRBV29-1

CDR3 protein: CSASPSDEQFF
clone size: few
J gene: TRBJ2-1
V gene: TRBV29-1

CDR3 protein: CAISYREETQYF
clone size: .
J gene: TRBJ2-5
V gene: TRBV10-3

CDR3 protein: CSASEDRDSYEQYF
clone size: .
J gene: TRBJ2-7
V gene: TRBV29-1

CDR3 protein: CSVETGANVLTF
clone size: few
J gene: TRBJ2-6
V gene: TRBV29-1

CDR3 protein: CSVETGYTEAFF
clone size: .
J gene: TRBJ1-1
V gene: TRBV29-1

CDR3 protein: CSVETSGTSLETQYF
clone size: once
J gene: TRBJ2-5
V gene: TRBV29-1

CDR3 protein: CAWRGGQGTYEQYF
clone size: few
J gene: TRBJ2-7
V gene: TRBV30

CDR3 protein: CASTGQGAYEQYF
clone size: .
J gene: TRBJ2-7
V gene: TRBV25-1

CDR3 protein: CASSLSPTPRETQYF
clone size: few
J gene: TRBJ2-5
V gene: TRBV11-1

CDR3 protein: CASSLVGGNTEAFF
clone size: .
J gene: TRBJ1-1
V gene: TRBV7-6

CDR3 protein: CASSVVMGSAEAFF
clone size: .
J gene: TRBJ1-1
V gene: TRBV9

CDR3 protein: CSGRLAANTGELFF
clone size: once
J gene: TRBJ2-2
V gene: TRBV29-1

CDR3 protein: CSAILWDEQFF
clone size: once
J gene: TRBJ2-1
V gene: TRBV29-1

CDR3 protein: CASSPVISANEQFF
clone size: .
J gene: TRBJ2-1
V gene: TRBV5-8

CDR3 protein: CASSLQGASTEAFF
clone size: .
J gene: TRBJ1-1
V gene: TRBV5-1

CDR3 protein: CASSREGYF
clone size: .
J gene: TRBJ2-3
V gene: TRBV7-9

CDR3 protein: CASSSRGRGLGYTF
clone size: .
J gene: TRBJ1-2
V gene: TRBV6-5

CDR3 protein: CAWSALGGLSAFF
clone size: .
J gene: TRBJ1-1
V gene: TRBV30

CDR3 protein: CASSRTAYEQYF
clone size: .
J gene: TRBJ2-7
V gene: TRBV28

CDR3 protein: CASSFLNEQFF
clone size: .
J gene: TRBJ2-1
V gene: TRBV27

CDR3 protein: CSVEYLYEQYF
clone size: .
J gene: TRBJ2-7
V gene: TRBV29-1

CDR3 protein: CASSPRTDTQYF
clone size: once
J gene: TRBJ2-3
V gene: TRBV18

CDR3 protein: CSAYAGGRETQYF
clone size: few
J gene: TRBJ2-5
V gene: TRBV29-1

CDR3 protein: CASSPTLYEQYF
clone size: .
J gene: TRBJ2-7
V gene: TRBV2

CDR3 protein: CASSRQTSGDTDTQYF
clone size: .
J gene: TRBJ2-3
V gene: TRBV4-3